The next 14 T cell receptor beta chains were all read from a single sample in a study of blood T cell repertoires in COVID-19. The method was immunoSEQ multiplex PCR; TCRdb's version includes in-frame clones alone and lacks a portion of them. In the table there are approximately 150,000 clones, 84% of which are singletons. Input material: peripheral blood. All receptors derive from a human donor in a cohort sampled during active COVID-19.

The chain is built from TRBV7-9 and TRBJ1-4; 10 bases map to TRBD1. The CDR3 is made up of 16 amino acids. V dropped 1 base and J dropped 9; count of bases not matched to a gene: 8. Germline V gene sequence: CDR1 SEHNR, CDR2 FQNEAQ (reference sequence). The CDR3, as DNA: TGTGCCAGCAGCTTAGGCCTCGGGACAGGGGTAAAAAAACTGTTTTTT. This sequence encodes CASSLGLGTGVKKLFF. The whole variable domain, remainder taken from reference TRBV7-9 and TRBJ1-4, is DTGVSQNPRHKITKRGQNVTFRCDPISEHNRLYWYRQTLGQGPEFLTYFQNEAQLEKSRLLSDRFSAERPKGSFSTLEIQRTEQGDSAMYLCASSLGLGTGVKKLFFGSGTQLSVL.

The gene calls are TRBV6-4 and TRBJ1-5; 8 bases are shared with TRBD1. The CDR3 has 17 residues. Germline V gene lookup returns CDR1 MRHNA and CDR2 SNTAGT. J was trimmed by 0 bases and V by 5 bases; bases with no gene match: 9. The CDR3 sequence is CASSKPGQEYSNQPQHF. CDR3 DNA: TGTGCCAGCAGTAAACCGGGACAGGAGTATAGCAATCAGCCCCAGCATTTT.

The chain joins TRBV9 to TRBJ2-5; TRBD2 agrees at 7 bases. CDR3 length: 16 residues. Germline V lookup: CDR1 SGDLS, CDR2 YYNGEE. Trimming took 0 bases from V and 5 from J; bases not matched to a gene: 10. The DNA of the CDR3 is TGTGCCAGCAGCGTAGACGGGACCAACGGGGGGGAGACCCAGTACTTC. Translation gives CASSVDGTNGGETQYF.

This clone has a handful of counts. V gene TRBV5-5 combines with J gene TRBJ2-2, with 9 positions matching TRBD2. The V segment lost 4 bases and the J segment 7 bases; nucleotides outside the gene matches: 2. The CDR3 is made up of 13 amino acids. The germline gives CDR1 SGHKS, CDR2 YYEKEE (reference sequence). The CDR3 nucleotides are TGTGCCAGCAGCGAGACTAGCGGCGGGGAGCTGTTTTTT. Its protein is CASSETSGGELFF.

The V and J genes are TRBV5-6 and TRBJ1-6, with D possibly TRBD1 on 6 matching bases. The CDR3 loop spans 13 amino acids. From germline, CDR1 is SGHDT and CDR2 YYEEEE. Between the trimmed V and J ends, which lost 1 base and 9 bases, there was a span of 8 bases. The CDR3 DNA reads TGTGCCAGCAGCTTGCAGGGGTTTTCACCCCTCCACTTT. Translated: CASSLQGFSPLHF. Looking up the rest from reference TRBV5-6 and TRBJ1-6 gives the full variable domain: DAGVTQSPTHLIKTRGQQVTLRCSPKSGHDTVSWYQQALGQGPQFIFQYYEEEERQRGNFPDRFSGHQFPNYSSELNVNALLLGDSALYLCASSLQGFSPLHFGNGTRLTVT.

CDR3 sequence: CASSGGPGETQYF. DNA for the CDR3: TGTGCCAGCAGTGGGGGGCCGGGAGAGACCCAGTACTTC. This chain links TRBV6-4 with TRBJ2-5; a weak D match, TRBD1 (6 bases). The CDR3 length is 13 residues. Germline CDR1 MRHNA, CDR2 SNTAGT. V lost 4 bases to trimming and J lost 4 bases, with 10 bases between them.

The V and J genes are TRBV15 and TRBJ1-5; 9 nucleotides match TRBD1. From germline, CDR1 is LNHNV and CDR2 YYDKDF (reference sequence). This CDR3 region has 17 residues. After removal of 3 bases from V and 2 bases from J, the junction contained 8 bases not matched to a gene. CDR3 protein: CATSRVQGARGNQPQHF. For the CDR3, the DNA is TGTGCCACCAGCAGGGTACAGGGGGCGCGAGGCAATCAGCCCCAGCATTTT. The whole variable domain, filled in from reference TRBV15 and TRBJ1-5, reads DAMVIQNPRYQVTQFGKPVTLSCSQTLNHNVMYWYQQKSSQAPKLLFHYYDKDFNNEADTPDNFQSRRPNTSFCFLDIRSPGLGDTAMYLCATSRVQGARGNQPQHFGDGTRLSIL.

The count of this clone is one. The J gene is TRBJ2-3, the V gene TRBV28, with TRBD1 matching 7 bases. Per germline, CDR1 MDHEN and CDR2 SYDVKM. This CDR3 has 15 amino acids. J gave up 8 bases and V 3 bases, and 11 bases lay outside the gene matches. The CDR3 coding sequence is TGTGCCAGCAGTTTTCCCGGGACAGATGGGGTTACGCAGTATTTT. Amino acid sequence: CASSFPGTDGVTQYF. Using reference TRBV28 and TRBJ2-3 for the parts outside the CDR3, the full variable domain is DVKVTQSSRYLVKRTGEKVFLECVQDMDHENMFWYRQDPGLGLRLIYFSYDVKMKEKGDIPEGYSVSREKKERFSLILESASTNQTSMYLCASSFPGTDGVTQYFGPGTRLTVL.

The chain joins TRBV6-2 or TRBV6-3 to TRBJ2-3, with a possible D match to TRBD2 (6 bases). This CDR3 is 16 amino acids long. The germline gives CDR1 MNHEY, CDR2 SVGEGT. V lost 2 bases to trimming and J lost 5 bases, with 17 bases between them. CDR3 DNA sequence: TGTGCCAGCAGTTACGGACTAAATGAGAAGGAAGATACGCAGTATTTT. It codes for CASSYGLNEKEDTQYF.

Here the CDR3 reads CASSPLAVGSDSPLHF. Written as DNA, the CDR3 is TGTGCCAGCAGCCCACTGGCGGTGGGGAGTGATTCACCCCTCCACTTT. The chain carries TRBV7-8 and TRBJ1-6; D is uncertain. This CDR3 is built from 16 residues. Germline values: CDR1 SGHVS, CDR2 FQNEAQ. V was shortened by 5 bases and J by 8 bases, with 19 bases between the two germline ends.

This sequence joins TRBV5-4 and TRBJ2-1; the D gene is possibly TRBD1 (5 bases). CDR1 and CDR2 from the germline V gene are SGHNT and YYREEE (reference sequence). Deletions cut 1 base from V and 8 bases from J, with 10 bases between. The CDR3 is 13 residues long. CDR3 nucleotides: TGTGCCAGCAGCTTGACTTGGGGCCATGAGCAGTTCTTC. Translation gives CASSLTWGHEQFF.

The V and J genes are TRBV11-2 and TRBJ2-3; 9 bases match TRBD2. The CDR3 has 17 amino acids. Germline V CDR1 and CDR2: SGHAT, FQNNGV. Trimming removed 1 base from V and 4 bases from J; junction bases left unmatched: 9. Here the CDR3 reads CASSLGRGSGGSDTQYF. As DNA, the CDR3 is TGTGCCAGCAGCTTAGGACGGGGTAGCGGGGGTTCAGATACGCAGTATTTT.

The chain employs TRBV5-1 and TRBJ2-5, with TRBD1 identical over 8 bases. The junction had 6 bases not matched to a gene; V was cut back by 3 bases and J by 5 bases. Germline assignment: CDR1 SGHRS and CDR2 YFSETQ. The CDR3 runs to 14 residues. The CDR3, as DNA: TGCGCCAGCAGCTGGGGCACAGGGGGGGAGACCCAGTACTTC. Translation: CASSWGTGGETQYF.

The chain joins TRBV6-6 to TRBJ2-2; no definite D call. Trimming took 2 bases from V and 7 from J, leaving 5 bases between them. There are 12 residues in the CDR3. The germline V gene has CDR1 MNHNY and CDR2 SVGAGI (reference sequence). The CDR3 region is CASSYQHGELFF. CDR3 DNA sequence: TGTGCCAGCAGTTACCAACACGGGGAGCTGTTTTTT.